This record covers a single TCR beta chain. Only in-frame clones appear in the TCRdb table, and some are missing; sequencing was by immunoSEQ multiplex PCR. The sample comprises around 140,000 clones, about 75% of which are singletons, and 5.1% rests with the top ten. The sample originates from a study of cytotoxic CD8 clonotypes in ibrutinib-treated CLL. The V and J ends lost 0 bases and 7 bases respectively, with 13 bases between them. The CDR3 consists of 14 residues. Per the germline V gene, CDR1 is SGHRS and CDR2 is YFSETQ. This TCR derives from a human donor with chronic lymphocytic leukemia. Sequences were derived from PBMCs, sampled after 24 months of ibrutinib treatment. This chain connects TRBV5-1 to TRBJ1-2; D remains ambiguous. This chain's CDR3 is CASSLAAEVGGYTF. The CDR3 bases are TGCGCCAGCAGCTTGGCCGCGGAGGTGGGTGGCTACACCTTC.